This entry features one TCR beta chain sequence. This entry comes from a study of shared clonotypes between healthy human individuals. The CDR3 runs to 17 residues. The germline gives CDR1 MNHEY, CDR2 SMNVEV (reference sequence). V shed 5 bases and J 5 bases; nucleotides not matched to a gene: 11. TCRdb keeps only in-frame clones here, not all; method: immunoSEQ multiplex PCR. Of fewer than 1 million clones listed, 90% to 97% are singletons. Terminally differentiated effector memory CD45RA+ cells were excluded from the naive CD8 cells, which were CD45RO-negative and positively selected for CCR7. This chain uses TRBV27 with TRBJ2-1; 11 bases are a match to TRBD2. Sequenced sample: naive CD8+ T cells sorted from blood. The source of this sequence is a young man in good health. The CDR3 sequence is CASSPILGTSGNNEQFF. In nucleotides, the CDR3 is TGTGCCAGCAGTCCCATCCTCGGGACTAGCGGAAACAATGAGCAGTTCTTC.